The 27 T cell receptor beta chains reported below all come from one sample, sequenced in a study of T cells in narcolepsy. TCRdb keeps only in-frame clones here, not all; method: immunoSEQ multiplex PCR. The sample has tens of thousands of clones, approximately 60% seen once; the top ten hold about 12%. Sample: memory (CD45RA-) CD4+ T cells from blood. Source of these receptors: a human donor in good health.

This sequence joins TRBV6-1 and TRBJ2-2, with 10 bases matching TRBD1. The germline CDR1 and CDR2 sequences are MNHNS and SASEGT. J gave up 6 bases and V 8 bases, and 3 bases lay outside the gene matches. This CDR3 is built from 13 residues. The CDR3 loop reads CASSGQGAGELFF. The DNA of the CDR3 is TGTGCCAGCTCTGGACAGGGGGCCGGGGAGCTGTTTTTT.

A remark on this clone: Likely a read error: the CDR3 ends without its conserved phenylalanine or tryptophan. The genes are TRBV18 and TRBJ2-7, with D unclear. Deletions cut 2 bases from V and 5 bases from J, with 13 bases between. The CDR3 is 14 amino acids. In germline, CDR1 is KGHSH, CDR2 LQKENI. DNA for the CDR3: TGTGCCAGCTCACCATGGGATTCCGGTCACGAGCAGTACCTC. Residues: CASSPWDSGHEQYL.

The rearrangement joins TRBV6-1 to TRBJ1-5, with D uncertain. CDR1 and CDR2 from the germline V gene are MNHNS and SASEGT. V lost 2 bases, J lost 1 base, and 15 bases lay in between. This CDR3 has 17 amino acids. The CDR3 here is CASSEPIGGGSNQPQHF. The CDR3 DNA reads TGTGCCAGCAGTGAACCGATTGGCGGTGGCAGCAATCAGCCCCAGCATTTT.

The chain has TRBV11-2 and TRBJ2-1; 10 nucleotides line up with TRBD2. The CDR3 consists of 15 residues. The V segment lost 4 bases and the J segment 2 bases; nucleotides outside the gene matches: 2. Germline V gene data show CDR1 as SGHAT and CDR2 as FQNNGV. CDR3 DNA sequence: TGTGCCAGCAGCTCTCTAGCGGGAGCCTACAATGAGCAGTTCTTC. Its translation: CASSSLAGAYNEQFF.

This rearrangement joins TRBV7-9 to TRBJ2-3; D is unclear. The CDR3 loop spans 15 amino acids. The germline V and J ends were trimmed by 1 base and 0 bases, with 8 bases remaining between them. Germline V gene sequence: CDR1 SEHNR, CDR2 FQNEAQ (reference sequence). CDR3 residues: CASSLDAASTDTQYF. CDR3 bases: TGTGCCAGCAGCTTAGATGCAGCTAGCACAGATACGCAGTATTTT.

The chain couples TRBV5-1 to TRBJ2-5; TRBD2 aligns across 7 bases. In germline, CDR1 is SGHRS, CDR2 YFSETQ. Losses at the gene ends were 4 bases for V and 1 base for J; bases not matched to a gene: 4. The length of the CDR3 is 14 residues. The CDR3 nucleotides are TGCGCCAGCAGCCCTACGGGGGGCCAAGAGACCCAGTACTTC. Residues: CASSPTGGQETQYF. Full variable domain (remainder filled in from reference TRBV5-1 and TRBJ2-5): KAGVTQTPRYLIKTRGQQVTLSCSPISGHRSVSWYQQTPGQGLQFLFEYFSETQRNKGNFPGRFSGRQFSNSRSEMNVSTLELGDSALYLCASSPTGGQETQYFGPGTRLLVL.

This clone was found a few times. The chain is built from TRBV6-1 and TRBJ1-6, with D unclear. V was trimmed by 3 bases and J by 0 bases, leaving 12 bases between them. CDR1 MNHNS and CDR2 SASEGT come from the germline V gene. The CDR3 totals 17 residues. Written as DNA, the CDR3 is TGTGCCAGCAGTGAGCGAGAGCACAGCTCCTATAATTCACCCCTCCACTTT. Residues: CASSEREHSSYNSPLHF.

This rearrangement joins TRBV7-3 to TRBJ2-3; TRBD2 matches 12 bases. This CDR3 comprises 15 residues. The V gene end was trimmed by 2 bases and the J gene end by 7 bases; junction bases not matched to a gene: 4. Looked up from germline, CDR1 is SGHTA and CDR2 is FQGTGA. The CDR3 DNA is TGTGCCAGCAGCTTACCCCTAGCGGGGGGGAATACGCAGTATTTT. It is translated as CASSLPLAGGNTQYF.

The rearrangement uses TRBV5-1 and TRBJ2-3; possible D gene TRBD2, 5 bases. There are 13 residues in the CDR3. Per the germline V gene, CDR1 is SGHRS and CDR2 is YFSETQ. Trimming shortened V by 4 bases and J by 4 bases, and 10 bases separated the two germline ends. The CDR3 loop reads CASSGRRADTQYF. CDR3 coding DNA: TGCGCCAGCAGCGGGAGACGGGCAGATACGCAGTATTTT.

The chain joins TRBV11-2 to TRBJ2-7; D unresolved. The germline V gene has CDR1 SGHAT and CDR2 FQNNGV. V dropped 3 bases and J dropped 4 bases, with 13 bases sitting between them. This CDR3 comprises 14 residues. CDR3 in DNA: TGTGCCAGCAGCTTGCGTTGGAGAACGTACGAGCAGTACTTC. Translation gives CASSLRWRTYEQYF.

The CDR3 sequence: CASSLLGRRNTDTQYF. DNA for the CDR3: TGTGCCAGCAGCTTATTAGGGAGGCGGAACACAGATACGCAGTATTTT. The chain links TRBV11-2 to TRBJ2-3, with D maybe TRBD2 (6 bases). The CDR3 extends over 16 amino acids. Trimming removed 2 bases at V and 2 bases at J, with 14 bases between. Germline CDR1 and CDR2: SGHAT and FQNNGV.

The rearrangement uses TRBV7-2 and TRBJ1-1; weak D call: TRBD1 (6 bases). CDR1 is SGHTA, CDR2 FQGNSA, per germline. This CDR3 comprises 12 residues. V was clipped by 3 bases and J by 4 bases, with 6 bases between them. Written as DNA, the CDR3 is TGTGCCAGCAGCTTGACAGGCACTGAAGCTTTCTTT. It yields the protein CASSLTGTEAFF.

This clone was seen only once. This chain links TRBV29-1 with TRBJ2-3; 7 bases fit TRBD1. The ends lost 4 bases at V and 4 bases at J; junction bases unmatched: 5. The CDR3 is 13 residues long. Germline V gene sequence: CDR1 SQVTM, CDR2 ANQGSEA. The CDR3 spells CSVGQGRADTQYF. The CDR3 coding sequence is TGCAGCGTTGGACAGGGCCGTGCAGATACGCAGTATTTT.

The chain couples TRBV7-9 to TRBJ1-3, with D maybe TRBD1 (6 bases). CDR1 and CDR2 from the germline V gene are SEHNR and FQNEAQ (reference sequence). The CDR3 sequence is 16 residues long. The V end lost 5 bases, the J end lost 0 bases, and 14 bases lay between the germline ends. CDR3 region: CASSPGQPVSGNTIYF. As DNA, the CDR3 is TGTGCCAGCAGCCCAGGACAGCCTGTCTCTGGAAACACCATATATTTT.

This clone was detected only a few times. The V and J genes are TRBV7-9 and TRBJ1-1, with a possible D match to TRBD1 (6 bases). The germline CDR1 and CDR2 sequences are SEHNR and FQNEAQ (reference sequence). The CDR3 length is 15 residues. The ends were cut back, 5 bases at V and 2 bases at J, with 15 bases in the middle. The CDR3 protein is CASSPQGQGNTEAFF. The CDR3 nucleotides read TGTGCCAGCAGCCCTCAGGGACAAGGTAACACTGAAGCTTTCTTT.

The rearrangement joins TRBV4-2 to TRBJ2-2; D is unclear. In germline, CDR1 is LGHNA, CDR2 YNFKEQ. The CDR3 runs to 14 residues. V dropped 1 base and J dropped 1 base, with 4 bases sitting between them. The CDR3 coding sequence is TGTGCCAGCAGCCAAGTAATGAACACCGGGGAGCTGTTTTTT. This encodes CASSQVMNTGELFF.

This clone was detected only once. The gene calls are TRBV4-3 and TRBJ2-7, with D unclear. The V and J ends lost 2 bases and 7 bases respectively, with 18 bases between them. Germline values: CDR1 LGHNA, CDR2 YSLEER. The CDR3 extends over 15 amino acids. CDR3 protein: CASSQQVNTFREQYF. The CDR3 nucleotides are TGCGCCAGCAGCCAACAAGTGAATACGTTTAGGGAGCAGTACTTC.

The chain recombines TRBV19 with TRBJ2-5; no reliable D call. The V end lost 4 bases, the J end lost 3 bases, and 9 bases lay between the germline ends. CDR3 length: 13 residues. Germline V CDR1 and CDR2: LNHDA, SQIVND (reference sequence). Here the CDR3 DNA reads TGTGCCAGTAGTAGGGCAGCGAAAGAGACCCAGTACTTC. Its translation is CASSRAAKETQYF.

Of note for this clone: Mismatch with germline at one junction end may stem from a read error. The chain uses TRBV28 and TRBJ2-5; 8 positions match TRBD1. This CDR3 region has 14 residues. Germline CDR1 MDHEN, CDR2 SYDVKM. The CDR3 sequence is CASSSGTGQGTQYF. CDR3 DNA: TGTGCCAGCAGTTCGGGGACAGGCCAAGGGACCCAGTACTTC.

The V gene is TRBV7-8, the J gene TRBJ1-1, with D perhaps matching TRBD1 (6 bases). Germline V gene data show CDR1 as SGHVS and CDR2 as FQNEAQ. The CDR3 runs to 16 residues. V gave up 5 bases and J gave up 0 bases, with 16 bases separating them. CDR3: CASSAAYGGLNTEAFF. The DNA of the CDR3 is TGTGCCAGCAGCGCAGCATACGGGGGCTTGAACACTGAAGCTTTCTTT.

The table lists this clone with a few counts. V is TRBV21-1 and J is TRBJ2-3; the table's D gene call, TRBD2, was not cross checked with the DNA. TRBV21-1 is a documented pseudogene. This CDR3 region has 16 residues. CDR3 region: CARDLLSGGAGDTQYF. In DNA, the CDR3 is TGTGCCAGGGACCTACTTTCCGGGGGTGCGGGAGATACGCAGTATTTT.

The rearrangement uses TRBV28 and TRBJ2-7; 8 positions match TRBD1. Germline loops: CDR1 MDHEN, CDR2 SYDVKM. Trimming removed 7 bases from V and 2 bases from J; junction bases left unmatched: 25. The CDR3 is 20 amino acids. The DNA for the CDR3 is TGTGCCAGCACCAAAGGAACCCTTCATCAAACAGGGGGAACGGCCTACGAGCAGTACTTC. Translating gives CASTKGTLHQTGGTAYEQYF.

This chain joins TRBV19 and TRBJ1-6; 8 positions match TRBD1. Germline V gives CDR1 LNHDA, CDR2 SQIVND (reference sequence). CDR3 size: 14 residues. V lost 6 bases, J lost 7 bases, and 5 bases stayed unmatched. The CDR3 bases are TGTGCCAGTAGCCCCCGGACAGGGAATTCACCCCTCCACTTT. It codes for CASSPRTGNSPLHF.

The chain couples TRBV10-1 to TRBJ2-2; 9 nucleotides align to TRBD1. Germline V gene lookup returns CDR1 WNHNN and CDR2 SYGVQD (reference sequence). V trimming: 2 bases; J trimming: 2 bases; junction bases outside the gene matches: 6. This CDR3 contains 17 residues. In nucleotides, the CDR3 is TGCGCCAGCAGTGAGGTTCGGGACAGGGAAAACACCGGGGAGCTGTTTTTT. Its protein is CASSEVRDRENTGELFF.

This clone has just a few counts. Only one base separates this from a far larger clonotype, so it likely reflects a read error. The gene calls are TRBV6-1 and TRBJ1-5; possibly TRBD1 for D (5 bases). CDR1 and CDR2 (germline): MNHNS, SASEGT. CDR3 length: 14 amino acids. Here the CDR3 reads CASSELSSRQRQHF. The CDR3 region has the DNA TGTGCCAGCAGTGAACTAAGTTCTCGACAGCGCCAGCATTTT.

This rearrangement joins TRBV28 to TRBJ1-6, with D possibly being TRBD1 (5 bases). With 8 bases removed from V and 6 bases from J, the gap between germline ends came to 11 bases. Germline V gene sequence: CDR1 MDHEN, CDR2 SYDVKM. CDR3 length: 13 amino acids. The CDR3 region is CASSGDTNSPLHF. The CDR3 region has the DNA TGTGCCAGCTCGGGGGATACTAATTCACCCCTCCACTTT.

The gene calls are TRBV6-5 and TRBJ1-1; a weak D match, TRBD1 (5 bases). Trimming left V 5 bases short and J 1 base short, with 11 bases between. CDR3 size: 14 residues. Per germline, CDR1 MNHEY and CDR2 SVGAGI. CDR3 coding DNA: TGTGCCAGCAGTCAACAAAGGGGGAACACTGAAGCTTTCTTT. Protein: CASSQQRGNTEAFF.